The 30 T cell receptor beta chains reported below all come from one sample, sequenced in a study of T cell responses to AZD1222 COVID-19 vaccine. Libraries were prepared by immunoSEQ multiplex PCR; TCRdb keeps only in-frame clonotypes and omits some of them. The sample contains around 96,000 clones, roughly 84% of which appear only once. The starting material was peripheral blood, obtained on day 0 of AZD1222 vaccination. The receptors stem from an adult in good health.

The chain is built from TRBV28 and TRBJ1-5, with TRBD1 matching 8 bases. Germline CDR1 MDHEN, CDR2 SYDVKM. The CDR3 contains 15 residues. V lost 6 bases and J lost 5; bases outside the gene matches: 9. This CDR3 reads CASSSRTGFHQPQHF. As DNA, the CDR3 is TGTGCCAGCAGCTCTAGGACAGGGTTCCATCAGCCCCAGCATTTT.

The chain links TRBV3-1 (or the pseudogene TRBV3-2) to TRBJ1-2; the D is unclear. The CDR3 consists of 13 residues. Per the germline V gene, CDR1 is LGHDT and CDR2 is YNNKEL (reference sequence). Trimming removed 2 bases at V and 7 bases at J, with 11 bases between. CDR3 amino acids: CASSQLAWGGYTF. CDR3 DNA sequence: TGTGCCAGCAGCCAACTGGCCTGGGGTGGCTACACCTTC.

The CDR3 here is CASSPGQGRRQPQHF. Written as DNA, the CDR3 is TGTGCCAGCAGCCCGGGACAGGGAAGGAGGCAGCCCCAGCATTTT. The V call is TRBV7-2, the J call TRBJ1-5; 9 nucleotides align to TRBD1. The germline V gene has CDR1 SGHTA and CDR2 FQGNSA. There are 15 residues in the CDR3. With V trimmed by 5 bases and J by 7 bases, 9 bases remained unmatched.

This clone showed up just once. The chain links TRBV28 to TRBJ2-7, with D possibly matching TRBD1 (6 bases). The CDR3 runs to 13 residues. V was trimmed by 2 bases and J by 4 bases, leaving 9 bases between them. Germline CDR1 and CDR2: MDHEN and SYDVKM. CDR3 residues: CASSLGDRYEQYF. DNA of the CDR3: TGTGCCAGCAGTTTAGGAGACAGGTACGAGCAGTACTTC.

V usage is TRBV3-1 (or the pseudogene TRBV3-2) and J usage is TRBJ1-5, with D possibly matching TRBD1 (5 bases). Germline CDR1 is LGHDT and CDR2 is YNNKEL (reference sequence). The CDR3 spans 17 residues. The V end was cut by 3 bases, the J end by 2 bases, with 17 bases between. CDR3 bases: TGTGCCAGCAGCCAGGGAGGGGCGGGGACGGGCAATCAGCCCCAGCATTTT. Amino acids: CASSQGGAGTGNQPQHF.

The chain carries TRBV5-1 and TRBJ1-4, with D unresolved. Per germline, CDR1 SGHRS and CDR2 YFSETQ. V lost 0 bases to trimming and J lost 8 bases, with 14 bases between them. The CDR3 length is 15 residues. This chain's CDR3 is CASSLATGSGEKLFF. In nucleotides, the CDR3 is TGCGCCAGCAGCTTGGCCACCGGGTCGGGAGAAAAACTGTTTTTT.

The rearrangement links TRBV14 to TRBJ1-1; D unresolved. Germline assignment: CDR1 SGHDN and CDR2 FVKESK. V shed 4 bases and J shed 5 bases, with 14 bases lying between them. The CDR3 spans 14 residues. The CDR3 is CASSPHEVRTEAFF. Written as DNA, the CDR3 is TGTGCCAGCAGCCCCCATGAGGTGCGAACTGAAGCTTTCTTT.

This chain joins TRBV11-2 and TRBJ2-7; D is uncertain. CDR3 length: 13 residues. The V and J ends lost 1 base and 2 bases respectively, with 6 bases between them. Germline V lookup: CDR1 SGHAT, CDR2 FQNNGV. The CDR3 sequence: CASSLGLAYEQYF. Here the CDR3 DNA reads TGTGCCAGCAGCTTAGGGTTAGCCTACGAGCAGTACTTC.

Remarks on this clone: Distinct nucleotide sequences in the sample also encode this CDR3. The CDR3 region is CASSPGGVNTEAFF. CDR3 DNA sequence: TGTGCCAGCTCACCTGGGGGGGTGAACACTGAAGCTTTCTTT. V and J are TRBV18 and TRBJ1-1; maybe TRBD1 (5 bases). The CDR3 runs 14 residues. Germline CDR1 reads KGHSH; CDR2 reads LQKENI. Trimming shortened V by 3 bases and J by 0 bases, and 8 bases separated the two germline ends.

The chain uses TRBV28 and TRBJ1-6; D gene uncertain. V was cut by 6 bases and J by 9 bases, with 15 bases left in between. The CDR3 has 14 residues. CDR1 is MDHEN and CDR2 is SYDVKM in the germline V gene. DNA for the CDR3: TGTGCCAGCAGGCCGGGAAATACGGGTTCACCCCTCCACTTT. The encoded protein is CASRPGNTGSPLHF.

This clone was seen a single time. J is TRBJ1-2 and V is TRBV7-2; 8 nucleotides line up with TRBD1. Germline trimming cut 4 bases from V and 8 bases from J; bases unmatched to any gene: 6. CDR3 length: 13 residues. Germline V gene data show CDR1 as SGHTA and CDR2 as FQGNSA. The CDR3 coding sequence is TGTGCCAGCAGCTCTCCGACAGGGGCGGGCTACACCTTC. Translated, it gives CASSSPTGAGYTF. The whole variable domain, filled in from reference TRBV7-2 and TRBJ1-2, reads GAGVSQSPSNKVTEKGKDVELRCDPISGHTALYWYRQSLGQGLEFLIYFQGNSAPDKSGLPSDRFSAERTGGSVSTLTIQRTQQEDSAVYLCASSSPTGAGYTFGSGTRLTVV.

CDR3 residues: CASSRSRQGQPLHF. The CDR3 nucleotides read TGTGCCAGCAGTAGATCTCGACAGGGACAACCCCTCCACTTT. The rearrangement uses TRBV2 and TRBJ1-6; 7 bases match TRBD1. J gave up 12 bases and V 5 bases, and 10 bases lay outside the gene matches. The CDR3 covers 14 residues. The germline V gene encodes CDR1 SNHLY and CDR2 FYNNEI.

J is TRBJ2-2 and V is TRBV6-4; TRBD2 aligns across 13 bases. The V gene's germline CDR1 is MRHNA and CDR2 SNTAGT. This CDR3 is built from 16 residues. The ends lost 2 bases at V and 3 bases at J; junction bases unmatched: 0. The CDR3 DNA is TGTGCCAGCAGTGACGGGACTAGCGGGGACACCGGGGAGCTGTTTTTT. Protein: CASSDGTSGDTGELFF.

CDR3 sequence: CASSQSRVTTGELFF. The CDR3 DNA sequence: TGTGCCAGCAGCCAATCACGGGTGACCACCGGGGAGCTGTTTTTT. This rearrangement joins TRBV16 to TRBJ2-2; D is undetermined. Germline CDR1 reads KGHSY; CDR2 reads FQNENV. There are 15 residues in the CDR3. V was shortened by 0 bases and J by 4 bases, with 9 bases between the two germline ends.

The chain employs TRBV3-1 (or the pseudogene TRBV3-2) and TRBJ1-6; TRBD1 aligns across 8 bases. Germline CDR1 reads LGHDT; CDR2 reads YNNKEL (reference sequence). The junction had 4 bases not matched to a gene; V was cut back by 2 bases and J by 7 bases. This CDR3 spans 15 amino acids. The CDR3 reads CASSQRQGLNSPLHF. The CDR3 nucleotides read TGTGCCAGCAGCCAACGACAGGGGCTGAATTCACCCCTCCACTTT.

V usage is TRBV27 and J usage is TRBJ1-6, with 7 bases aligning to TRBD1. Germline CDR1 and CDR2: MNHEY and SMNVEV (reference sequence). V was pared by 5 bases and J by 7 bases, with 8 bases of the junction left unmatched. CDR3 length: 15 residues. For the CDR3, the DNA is TGTGCCAGCAGTGGCGAGGGGGCGAAAAATTCACCCCTCCACTTT. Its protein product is CASSGEGAKNSPLHF.

CDR3 residues: CASSLAWRGSVETQYF. The CDR3 DNA sequence: TGTGCCAGCAGCTTAGCGTGGCGGGGGTCGGTGGAGACCCAGTACTTC. V gene TRBV7-2 combines with J gene TRBJ2-5, with TRBD2 matching over 7 bases. V dropped 0 bases and J dropped 5; count of bases not matched to a gene: 9. The CDR3 spans 16 residues. Germline assignment: CDR1 SGHTA and CDR2 FQGNSA.

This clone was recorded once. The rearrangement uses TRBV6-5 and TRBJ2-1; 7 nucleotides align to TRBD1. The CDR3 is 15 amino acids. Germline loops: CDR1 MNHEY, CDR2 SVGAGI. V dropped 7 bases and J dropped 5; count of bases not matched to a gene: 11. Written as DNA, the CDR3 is TGTGCCAGCACCTTGAGACAGGGTAGGAACAATGAGCAGTTCTTC. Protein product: CASTLRQGRNNEQFF.

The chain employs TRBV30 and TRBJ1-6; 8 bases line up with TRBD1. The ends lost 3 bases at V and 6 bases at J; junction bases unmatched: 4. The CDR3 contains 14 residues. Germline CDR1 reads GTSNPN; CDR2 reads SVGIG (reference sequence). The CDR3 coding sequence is TGTGCCTGGAGAGCTGGACAGGGTAATTCACCCCTCCACTTT. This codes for CAWRAGQGNSPLHF.

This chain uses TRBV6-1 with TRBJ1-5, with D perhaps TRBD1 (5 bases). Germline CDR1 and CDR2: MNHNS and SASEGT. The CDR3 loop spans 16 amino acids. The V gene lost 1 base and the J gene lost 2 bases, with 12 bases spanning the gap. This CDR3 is CASSEEIRVGNQPQHF. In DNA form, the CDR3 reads TGTGCCAGCAGTGAAGAGATCAGGGTCGGCAATCAGCCCCAGCATTTT.

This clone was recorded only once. DNA for the CDR3: TGTGCCATCAGTGAGCGGGGACAGTCCTACGAGCAGTACTTC. It translates to CAISERGQSYEQYF. The rearrangement uses TRBV10-3 and TRBJ2-7; 7 bases match TRBD1. With V trimmed by 2 bases and J by 1 base, 2 bases remained unmatched. Germline V CDR1 and CDR2: ENHRY, SYGVKD. This CDR3 comprises 14 residues.

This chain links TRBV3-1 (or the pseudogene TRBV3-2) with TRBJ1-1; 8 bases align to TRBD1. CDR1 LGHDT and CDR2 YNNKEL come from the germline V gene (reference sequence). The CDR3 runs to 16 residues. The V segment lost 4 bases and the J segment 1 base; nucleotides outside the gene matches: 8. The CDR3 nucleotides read TGTGCCAGCAGCCTCCGCTCAGGGACAGGGAACACTGAAGCTTTCTTT. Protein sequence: CASSLRSGTGNTEAFF.

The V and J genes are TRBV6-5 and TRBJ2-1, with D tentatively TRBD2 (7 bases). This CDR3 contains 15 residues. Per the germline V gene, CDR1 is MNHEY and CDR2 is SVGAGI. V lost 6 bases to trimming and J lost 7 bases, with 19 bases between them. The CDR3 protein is CASRRGGARVNEQFF. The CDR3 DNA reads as TGTGCCAGCAGGAGGGGGGGGGCCCGGGTGAATGAGCAGTTCTTC.

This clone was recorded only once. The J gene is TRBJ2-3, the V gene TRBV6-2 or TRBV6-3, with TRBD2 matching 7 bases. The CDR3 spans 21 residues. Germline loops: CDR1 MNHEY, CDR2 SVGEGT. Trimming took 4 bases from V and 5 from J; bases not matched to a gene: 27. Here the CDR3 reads CASSFPSLPGLAGAHEDTQYF. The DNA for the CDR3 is TGTGCCAGCAGTTTCCCATCACTACCAGGGTTAGCGGGTGCCCACGAAGATACGCAGTATTTT.

This chain's CDR3 is CASSTLQLSNYGYTF. CDR3 DNA: TGTGCCAGCAGCACCCTTCAATTATCTAACTATGGCTACACCTTC. J is TRBJ1-2 and V is TRBV5-4; D ambiguous. Trimming took 4 bases from V and 0 from J, leaving 13 bases between them. CDR3 length: 15 residues. The germline gives CDR1 SGHNT, CDR2 YYREEE (reference sequence).

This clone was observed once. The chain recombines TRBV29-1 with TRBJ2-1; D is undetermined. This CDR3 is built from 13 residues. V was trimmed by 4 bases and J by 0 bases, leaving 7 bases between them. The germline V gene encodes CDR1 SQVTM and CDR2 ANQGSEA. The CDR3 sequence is CSVGRSSYNEQFF. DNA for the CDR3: TGCAGCGTTGGACGGAGCTCCTACAATGAGCAGTTCTTC.

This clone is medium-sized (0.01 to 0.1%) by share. The CDR3 region has the DNA TGCAGCGTTTCGACAGACGCTTACGAGCAGTACTTC. Protein sequence: CSVSTDAYEQYF. The gene calls are TRBV29-1 and TRBJ2-7; weak D call: TRBD1 (5 bases). V lost 5 bases and J lost 4, with 12 bases in between. The V gene's germline CDR1 is SQVTM and CDR2 ANQGSEA. The CDR3 runs to 12 residues.

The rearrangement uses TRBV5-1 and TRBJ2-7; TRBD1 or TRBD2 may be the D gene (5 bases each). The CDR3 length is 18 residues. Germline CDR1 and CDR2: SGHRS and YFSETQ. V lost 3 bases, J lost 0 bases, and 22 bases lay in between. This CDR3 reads CASSYERPLGPSSYEQYF. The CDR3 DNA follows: TGCGCCAGCAGCTATGAGAGACCCCTGGGACCGAGCTCCTACGAGCAGTACTTC.

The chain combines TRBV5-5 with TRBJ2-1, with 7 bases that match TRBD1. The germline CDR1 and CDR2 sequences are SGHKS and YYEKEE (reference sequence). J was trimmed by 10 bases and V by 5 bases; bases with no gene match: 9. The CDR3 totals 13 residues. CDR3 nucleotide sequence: TGTGCCAGCAGAACCCGAGGGGGCGAGGAGCAGTTCTTC. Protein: CASRTRGGEEQFF.

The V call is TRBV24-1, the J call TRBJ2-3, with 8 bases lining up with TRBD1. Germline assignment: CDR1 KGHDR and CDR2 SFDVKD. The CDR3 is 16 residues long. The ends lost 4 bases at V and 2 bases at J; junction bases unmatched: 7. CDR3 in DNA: TGTGCCACCAGTGACCCGGGACAGGACTTCACAGATACGCAGTATTTT. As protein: CATSDPGQDFTDTQYF.